The entry that follows covers one T cell receptor (beta chain) sequence. Its specificity is not known. Germline CDR1 ENHRY, CDR2 SYGVKD. V lost 4 bases, J lost 3 bases, and 11 bases lay in between. The length of the CDR3 is 14 residues. With each sample, at least 5 micrograms of total RNA were extracted. The data originate from a study of blood T cells in healthy people across ages. The use of a sample-barcoded 5' primer and a J-beta primer mix characterized a second PCR of 7 to 11 cycles. Each cDNA molecule carried a tag from a template-switch adaptor that contained 12 random nucleotides. Per sample, CDR3-containing paired-end reads numbered at least 2.5 million. A single record per CDR3 protein comes from TCRdb applying MiXCR to the 5' RACE reads. The sample carries roughly 1,800,000 distinct CDR3 sequences, 40% to 55% recorded once. Findings and limits, study-wide: Per million T cells, the diversity of TCR beta decreased roughly linearly as age advanced.

The TCR was taken from a woman aged 35 to 49 in good health. The rearrangement links TRBV10-3 to TRBJ2-3; D is possibly TRBD1 or TRBD2 (5 bases each). The source material was blood. CDR3 in amino acids: CAISVGAGTDTQYF. The CDR3 region has the DNA TGTGCCATCAGTGTCGGGGCCGGTACAGATACGCAGTATTTT.